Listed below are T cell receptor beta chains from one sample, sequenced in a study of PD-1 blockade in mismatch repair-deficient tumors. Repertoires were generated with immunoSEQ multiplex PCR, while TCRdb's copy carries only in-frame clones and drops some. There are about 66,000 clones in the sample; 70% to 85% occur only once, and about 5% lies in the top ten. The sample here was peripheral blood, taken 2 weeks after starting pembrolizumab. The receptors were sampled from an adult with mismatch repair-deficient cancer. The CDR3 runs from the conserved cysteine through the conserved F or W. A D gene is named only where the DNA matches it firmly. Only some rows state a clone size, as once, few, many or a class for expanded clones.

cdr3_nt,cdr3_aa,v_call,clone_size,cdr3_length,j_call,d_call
TGTGCCAGCAGTGCCCTACGGACACCTTCCCCCCAACTGTTTTTT,CASSALRTPSPQLFF,TRBV2,.,15,TRBJ1-4,.
TGTGCCTGCCCCCGGGGCTCTGATGGCTACACCTTC,CACPRGSDGYTF,TRBV30,.,12,TRBJ1-2,.
TGTGCCAGCAGCTTAGCTCCCGGACAGGGGGGCTACACTGAAGCTTTCTTT,CASSLAPGQGGYTEAFF,TRBV11-2,.,17,TRBJ1-1,TRBD1
TGTGCCAGCAGCCAAGGAGGTGGGTCTGGCACTGAAGCTTTCTTT,CASSQGGGSGTEAFF,TRBV4-2,.,15,TRBJ1-1,.
TGTGCCTGGAGTGCGGGTAGCGGGAGTTACAATGAGCAGTTCTTC,CAWSAGSGSYNEQFF,TRBV30,.,15,TRBJ2-1,TRBD2
TGTGCCAGCAGCTTAGGGGGACTATACGAGCAGTACTTC,CASSLGGLYEQYF,TRBV11-2,.,13,TRBJ2-7,TRBD2
TGTGCCAGCAGCCCTGATCGGGACAACTATGGCTACACCTTC,CASSPDRDNYGYTF,TRBV5-4,.,14,TRBJ1-2,.
TGTGCCAGCAGTTTAGCTTTGGGACCCACCTACGAGCAGTACTTC,CASSLALGPTYEQYF,TRBV27,few,15,TRBJ2-7,.
TGCAGCGTTTGGACAGGGGCCGGTGAAGCTTTCTTT,CSVWTGAGEAFF,TRBV29-1,.,12,TRBJ1-1,TRBD1
TGTGCCTGGATAGACAGGATGCGAACTGGAAACACCATATATTTT,CAWIDRMRTGNTIYF,TRBV30,few,15,TRBJ1-3,.
TGTGCCATCAGTGACCCCGGGAGGCACTCTGGGGCCAACGTCCTGACTTTC,CAISDPGRHSGANVLTF,TRBV10-3,once,17,TRBJ2-6,TRBD2
TGTGCCAGCTCACTTAACAGGGGGGACAACTACAATGAGCAGTTCTTC,CASSLNRGDNYNEQFF,TRBV18,.,16,TRBJ2-1,TRBD1
TGTGCCAGCAGCTTCGGGACTAGCGCCAACAATGAGCAGTTCTTC,CASSFGTSANNEQFF,TRBV7-9,.,15,TRBJ2-1,TRBD2
TGTGCCATCAGTGGGGGCGGGAGAGGGTCAGAGACCCAGTACTTC,CAISGGGRGSETQYF,TRBV10-3,.,15,TRBJ2-5,TRBD2
TGTGCCAGCAGCCCTAGCGGGAGTGAGCAGTTCTTC,CASSPSGSEQFF,TRBV7-9,.,12,TRBJ2-1,TRBD2
TGTGCCAGCAGAGCAAACAATGAGCAGTTCTTC,CASRANNEQFF,TRBV2,.,11,TRBJ2-1,.
TGTGCCAGCAGCCCGGACAGGGTCCCAGATACGCAGTATTTT,CASSPDRVPDTQYF,TRBV7-3,.,14,TRBJ2-3,TRBD1
TGTGCCAGCAGCTTGGGGCGGAGCAATCAGCCCCAGCATTTT,CASSLGRSNQPQHF,TRBV5-6,.,14,TRBJ1-5,.
TGTGCCAGTAGTCCGATGGGGACGGCGTCAGCGGGGACAGATACGCAGTATTTT,CASSPMGTASAGTDTQYF,TRBV19,.,18,TRBJ2-3,TRBD2
TGTGCCAGCAGCTCAGGGGCATCCCAAGGCTACACCTTC,CASSSGASQGYTF,TRBV7-2,.,13,TRBJ1-2,.
TGCGCCAGCAGTGCTGGACTAGCGGGGGTGTTAACCCCCCATGAGCAGTTCTTC,CASSAGLAGVLTPHEQFF,TRBV5-1,.,18,TRBJ2-1,TRBD2
TGTGCCAGCAGCGGACGTACAGGGGGCGATGAGCAGTTCTTC,CASSGRTGGDEQFF,TRBV7-8,.,14,TRBJ2-1,TRBD1